The present entry profiles one T cell receptor beta chain with its context. Roughly 0.45 to 1 ug RNA was reverse transcribed with random hexamers. immunoSEQ multiplex PCR amplified TCR beta CDR3 across 54 Vbeta, 13 Jbeta. Each CDR3 protein is one row after TCRdb ran MiXCR on the immunoSEQ multiplex PCR reads. Of 100,000 to 150,000 distinct CDR3 sequences listed, around 94% are singletons. This CDR3 contains 16 residues. Trimming took 0 bases from V and 4 from J, leaving 15 bases between them. From germline, CDR1 is SEHNR and CDR2 FQNEAQ (reference sequence). The sample belongs to a study of CD8 T cells in Susac syndrome.

This receptor was identified in a human donor in good health. Sequenced sample: CD4+ T cells from PBMCs. This chain connects TRBV7-9 to TRBJ2-5; weak D call: TRBD2 (6 bases). The CDR3 nucleotides are TGTGCCAGCAGCTTAGCACTTAGGCTCGGGGGAGAGACCCAGTACTTC. Translating it yields CASSLALRLGGETQYF.